Included here is one T cell receptor beta chain sequence, with context. Produced via immunoSEQ multiplex PCR; TCRdb's table is partial and in-frame only. Among 140,000 to 150,000 clones listed, 75% to 90% were seen once. The record originates from a study of blood T cell repertoires in COVID-19. Study-wide context: Sites in the United States, Italy and Spain provided acute and convalescent COVID-19 samples. The cDNA or gDNA used as material had been derived from T cells, B-cell-depleted T cells, or PBMCs.

Seattle enrolled patients during active infection and tracked them longitudinally. The CDR3 is 16 amino acids. CDR1 SGHDT and CDR2 YYEEEE come from the germline V gene. J lost 7 bases, V lost 4 bases, and 14 bases had no gene match. This clonotype was sampled from a woman aged 55-75 years with COVID-19, enrolled during active disease. The chain couples TRBV5-6 to TRBJ2-7; 10 bases align to TRBD1. Specimen: peripheral blood. CDR3 in DNA: TGTGCCAGCAGCCCCTCTGGGTGGACAGGGGGTCGAGAGCAGTACTTC. Protein sequence: CASSPSGWTGGREQYF.